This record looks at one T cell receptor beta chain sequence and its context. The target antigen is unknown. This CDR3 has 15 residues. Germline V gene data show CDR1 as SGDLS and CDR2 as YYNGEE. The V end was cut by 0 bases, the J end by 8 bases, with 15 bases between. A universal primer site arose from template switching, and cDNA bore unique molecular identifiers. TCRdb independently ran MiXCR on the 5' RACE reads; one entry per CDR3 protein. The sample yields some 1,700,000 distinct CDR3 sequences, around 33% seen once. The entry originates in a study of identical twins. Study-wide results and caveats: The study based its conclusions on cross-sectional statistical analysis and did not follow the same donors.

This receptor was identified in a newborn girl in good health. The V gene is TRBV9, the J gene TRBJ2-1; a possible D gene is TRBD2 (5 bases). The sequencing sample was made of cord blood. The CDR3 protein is CASSVASRRGDEQFF. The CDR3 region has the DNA TGTGCCAGCAGCGTAGCTAGCCGGAGAGGCGATGAGCAGTTCTTC.